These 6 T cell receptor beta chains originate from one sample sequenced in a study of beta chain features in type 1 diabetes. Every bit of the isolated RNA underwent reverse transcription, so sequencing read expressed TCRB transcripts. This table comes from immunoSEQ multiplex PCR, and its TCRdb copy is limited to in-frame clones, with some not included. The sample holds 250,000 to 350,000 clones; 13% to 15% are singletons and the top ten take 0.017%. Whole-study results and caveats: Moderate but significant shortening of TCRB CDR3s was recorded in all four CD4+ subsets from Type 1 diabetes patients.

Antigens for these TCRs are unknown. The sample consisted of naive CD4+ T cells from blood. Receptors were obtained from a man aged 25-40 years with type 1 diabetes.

CDR3 amino acids: CAWSVQSNSPLHF. Written as DNA, the CDR3 is TGTGCCTGGAGTGTACAGAGTAATTCACCCCTCCACTTT. The chain uses TRBV30 and TRBJ1-6; no clear D. The CDR3 extends over 13 amino acids. V was shortened by 0 bases and J by 6 bases, with 6 bases between the two germline ends. In germline, CDR1 is GTSNPN, CDR2 SVGIG (reference sequence). The entire variable domain, with the rest obtained from reference TRBV30 and TRBJ1-6, is as follows: SQTIHQWPATLVQPVGSPLSLECTVEGTSNPNLYWYRQAAGRGLQLLFYSVGIGQISSEVPQNLSASRPQDRQFILSSKKLLLSDSGFYLCAWSVQSNSPLHFGNGTRLTVT.

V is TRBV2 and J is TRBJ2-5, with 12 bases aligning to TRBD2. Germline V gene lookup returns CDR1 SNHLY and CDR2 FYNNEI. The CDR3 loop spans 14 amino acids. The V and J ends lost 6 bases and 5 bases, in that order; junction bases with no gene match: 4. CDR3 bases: TGTGCCAGCAGCCTCCTAGCGGGAGGGGAGACCCAGTACTTC. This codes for CASSLLAGGETQYF.

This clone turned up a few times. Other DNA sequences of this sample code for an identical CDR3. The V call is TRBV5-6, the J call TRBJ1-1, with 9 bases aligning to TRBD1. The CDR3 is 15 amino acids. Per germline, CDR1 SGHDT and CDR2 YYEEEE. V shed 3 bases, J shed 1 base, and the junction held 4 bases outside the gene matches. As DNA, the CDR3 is TGTGCCAGCAGCTCTCCGGGACAGGGGAACACTGAAGCTTTCTTT. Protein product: CASSSPGQGNTEAFF.

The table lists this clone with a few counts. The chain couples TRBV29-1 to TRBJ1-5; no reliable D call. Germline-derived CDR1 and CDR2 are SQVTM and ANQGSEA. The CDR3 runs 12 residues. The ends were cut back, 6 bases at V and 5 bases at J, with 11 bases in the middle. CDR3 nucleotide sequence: TGCAGCGTCGGGAATATGTATCAGCCCCAGCATTTT. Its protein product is CSVGNMYQPQHF.

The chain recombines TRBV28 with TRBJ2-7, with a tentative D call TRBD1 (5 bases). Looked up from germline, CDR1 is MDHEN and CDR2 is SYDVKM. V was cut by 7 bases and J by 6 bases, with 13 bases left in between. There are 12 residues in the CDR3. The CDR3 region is CASTQGFREQYF. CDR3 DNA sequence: TGTGCCAGCACCCAGGGTTTCCGCGAGCAGTACTTC.

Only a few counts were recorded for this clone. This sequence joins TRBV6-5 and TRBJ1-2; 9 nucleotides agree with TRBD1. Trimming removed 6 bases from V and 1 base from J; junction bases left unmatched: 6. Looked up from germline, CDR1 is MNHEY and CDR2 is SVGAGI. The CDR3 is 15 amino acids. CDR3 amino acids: CASRRTGEINYGYTF. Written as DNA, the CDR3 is TGTGCCAGCAGACGGACAGGGGAGATTAACTATGGCTACACCTTC.